Detailed here is one T cell receptor (beta chain). No antigen is known for it. Base qualities were left out, and no much larger clone turns up one base away. This entry belongs to a study of neurological immune-mediated disorders (dated by TCRdb to the late 2010s). About the investigation overall: Using UMI-based sequencing, the study compared peripheral blood TCR-beta repertoires from patients with HTLV-I-associated myelopathy (HAM/TSP), patients with multiple sclerosis, and healthy controls. Longitudinal HAM/TSP and healthy donors had 3 time-points each (about 3-45 month intervals). The 106 TCR-beta libraries included longitudinal samples, technical triplicates and paired sorted CD4+ and CD8+ T-cell subsets alongside PBMC samples. The cohort comprised around 70 subjects: approximately 15 HAM/TSP patients, some 34 multiple sclerosis patients and 20 or so healthy controls.

The time point label, as the study defines it: longitudinal time-point 3. Unsorted PBMC libraries were generated from 2 million PBMCs stored in RNAlater at -80 °C until RNA extraction. Peripheral blood was subjected to Ficoll-Hypaque density gradient centrifugation to isolate PBMCs, which were then cryopreserved in liquid nitrogen. The CDR3 measures 15 amino acids from cysteine to phenylalanine. The CDR3 DNA has 45 bases and is translated from base 1. CDR1 and CDR2, looked up from the germline V gene, are SGHNT and YENEEA. V loses 1 base, J loses 2 bases, and the germline ends lie 11 bases apart. cDNA was synthesized by template-switch 5'RACE using a primer with a 10-nucleotide random unique molecular identifier that tagged each TCR transcript. Over 170 million TCR-beta sequences, covering 15-18 subjects, were produced in each sequencing run. The RNeasy kit was used for extraction of total RNA. Using the KAPA Real-time Library Amplification kit, TCR-beta VDJ regions were amplified with primers for the TCR constant region and the 5'RACE anchor. A first PCR added sample indexes and Illumina adaptors, and a second PCR then raised library yield. After Ampure bead purification, the TCR product of roughly 650 bp was size-selected on a 2% E-gel SizeSelection system. Before pooling, libraries had their quality checked on a Bioanalyzer, their concentration measured with Qubit, and their quantity determined with the Kapa Library Quantification kit. Libraries were sequenced paired-end 2 x 150 bp on an Illumina HiSeq 2500. To increase sequence diversity, roughly 25-31% phiX was spiked into each library pool. The authors processed their data as follows. Quality-filtered reads were processed with the UMI-based MiGEC pipeline, and over 75% of raw TCR sequences were removed by the MiGEC pipeline during error correction. IMGT germline references were used for alignment of VDJ genes, and clonotypes were defined by a unique CDR3 amino acid sequence together with V-J genes. Clonal expansion, Shannon diversity and CDR3 relatedness were evaluated with VDJtools (CalcPairwiseDistances, ClusterSamples), while phylogenetic trees were built in CLCbio workbench. Using coefficient-of-variation modelling across technical triplicates, the study counted a clone as expanded if it had at least 8 unique UMIs. TCRdb trimmed public reads at Q25 via fastp, called clones via MiXCR and kept in-frame beta chains. Rows are combined by CDR3 protein, so each entry shows the most common genes and DNA. What appears here as the V and J calls and clone size reflects TCRdb's work, not the paper's. Here the sample has approximately 47,000 distinct CDR3 sequences; 12% occur a single time. Approximately 9% of the sample comes from the top ten.

Study-wide findings and limitations: Across subjects, expanded clones never shared an identical CDR3 amino acid sequence, which suggests that the TCR-beta repertoires in every group were private. TCR clonal expansion was highest in HAM/TSP patients and lowest in MS patients, with MS patients falling below even healthy controls.

This receptor was taken from a male donor with HTLV-1-associated myelopathy (HAM/TSP). The material sequenced was PBMCs. The chain was built from TRBV11-3 and TRBJ2-5, and the D gene may be TRBD2, 6 bases matching. The nucleotides read TGTGCCAGCAGCTTAGCCCCGGGAGTTCAAGAGACCCAGTACTTC. Its amino acids are CASSLAPGVQETQYF.